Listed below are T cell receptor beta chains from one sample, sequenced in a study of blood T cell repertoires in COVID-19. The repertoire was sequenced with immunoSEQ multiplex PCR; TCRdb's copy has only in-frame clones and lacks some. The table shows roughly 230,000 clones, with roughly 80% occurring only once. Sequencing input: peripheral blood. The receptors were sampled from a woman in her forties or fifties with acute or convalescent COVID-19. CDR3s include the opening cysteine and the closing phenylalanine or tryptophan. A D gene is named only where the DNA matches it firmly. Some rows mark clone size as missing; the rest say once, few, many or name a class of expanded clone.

CDR3: CASSLMGANEKLFF
DNA: TGTGCCAGCAGTCTAATGGGGGCGAATGAAAAACTGTTTTTT
D: NA
J: TRBJ1-4
V: TRBV6-5
size: NA

CDR3: CASSLRDRGHYGYTF
DNA: TGTGCCAGCAGCTTAAGGGACAGGGGGCACTATGGCTACACCTTC
D: TRBD1
J: TRBJ1-2
V: TRBV7-9
size: few

CDR3: CSVGSDIPDQPQHF
DNA: TGCAGCGTTGGGTCCGACATACCTGATCAGCCCCAGCATTTT
D: NA
J: TRBJ1-5
V: TRBV29-1
size: NA

CDR3: CASSFTGTGADEQYF
DNA: TGTGCCAGCAGCTTCACCGGGACAGGGGCCGACGAGCAGTACTTC
D: TRBD1
J: TRBJ2-7
V: TRBV7-2
size: NA

CDR3: CASSLGRNNSPLHF
DNA: TGTGCCAGCAGCCTCGGGAGGAATAATTCACCCCTCCACTTT
D: NA
J: TRBJ1-6
V: TRBV28
size: NA

CDR3: CATSVNGEQYF
DNA: TGTGCCACCAGTGTAAACGGCGAGCAGTACTTC
D: NA
J: TRBJ2-7
V: TRBV24-1
size: NA

CDR3: CASSLEGALGGYTF
DNA: TGCGCCAGCAGCTTGGAGGGGGCGCTGGGTGGCTACACCTTC
D: TRBD1
J: TRBJ1-2
V: TRBV5-1
size: NA

CDR3: CATSGSYGYTF
DNA: TGTGCCACCAGTGGGAGCTATGGCTACACCTTC
D: NA
J: TRBJ1-2
V: TRBV24-1
size: NA

CDR3: CASSRTGAGQPQHF
DNA: TGTGCCAGCAGTCGGACAGGGGCGGGCCAGCCCCAGCATTTT
D: TRBD1
J: TRBJ1-5
V: TRBV2
size: many

CDR3: CSAHRGYEQYF
DNA: TGCAGCGCCCACAGGGGATACGAGCAGTACTTC
D: TRBD1
J: TRBJ2-7
V: TRBV29-1
size: NA

CDR3: CASSPQGAGRGYTF
DNA: TGTGCCAGCAGCCCACAGGGGGCGGGACGTGGCTACACCTTC
D: TRBD1
J: TRBJ1-2
V: TRBV9
size: NA

CDR3: CASSNRDSQETQYF
DNA: TGTGCCAGTAGTAACCGGGACAGCCAAGAGACCCAGTACTTC
D: TRBD1
J: TRBJ2-5
V: TRBV19
size: NA

CDR3: CASSQGYEQYF
DNA: TGTGCCAGCAGCCAGGGCTACGAGCAGTACTTC
D: NA
J: TRBJ2-7
V: TRBV28
size: NA

CDR3: CASSPSRGYIQETQYF
DNA: TGTGCCAGCAGCCCTAGCCGGGGGTATATTCAAGAGACCCAGTACTTC
D: NA
J: TRBJ2-5
V: TRBV9
size: NA

CDR3: CAISPTGYEQYF
DNA: TGTGCCATCAGTCCAACTGGTTACGAGCAGTACTTC
D: NA
J: TRBJ2-7
V: TRBV10-3
size: NA

CDR3: CASSQEDFGTANSPLHF
DNA: TGTGCCAGCAGCCAAGAAGATTTCGGGACAGCAAATTCACCCCTCCACTTT
D: TRBD1
J: TRBJ1-6
V: TRBV14
size: NA

CDR3: CASSPRQGAAYEQYF
DNA: TGTGCCAGCAGCCCTAGACAGGGGGCCGCCTACGAGCAGTACTTC
D: TRBD1
J: TRBJ2-7
V: TRBV7-8
size: NA

CDR3: CASSTRQGGNEQFF
DNA: TGTGCCAGTAGTACAAGACAGGGGGGCAATGAGCAGTTCTTC
D: TRBD1
J: TRBJ2-1
V: TRBV19
size: NA

CDR3: CASSRGTSNQPQHF
DNA: TGTGCCAGCAGTCGGGGGACTAGCAATCAGCCCCAGCATTTT
D: NA
J: TRBJ1-5
V: TRBV2
size: NA

CDR3: CASSPRQGTGNTIYF
DNA: TGTGCCAGCAGCCCCCGACAGGGAACTGGAAACACCATATATTTT
D: TRBD1
J: TRBJ1-3
V: TRBV9
size: NA

CDR3: CSVVLGVTYEQYF
DNA: TGCAGCGTTGTATTAGGGGTCACCTACGAGCAGTACTTC
D: NA
J: TRBJ2-7
V: TRBV29-1
size: NA

CDR3: CASSVAGGIYNEQFF
DNA: TGTGCCAGCAGCGTAGCTGGCGGGATCTACAATGAGCAGTTCTTC
D: NA
J: TRBJ2-1
V: TRBV9
size: NA

CDR3: CASSGQGAQTGELFF
DNA: TGCGCCAGCAGCGGACAGGGGGCGCAGACCGGGGAGCTGTTTTTT
D: TRBD1
J: TRBJ2-2
V: TRBV5-1
size: NA

CDR3: CASSPRAGDYNEQFF
DNA: TGTGCCAGCAGCCCACGTGCCGGGGACTACAATGAGCAGTTCTTC
D: NA
J: TRBJ2-1
V: TRBV11-3
size: NA

CDR3: CASSPLAGTYEQYF
DNA: TGTGCCAGCAGCCCCCTAGCGGGGACCTACGAGCAGTACTTC
D: TRBD2
J: TRBJ2-7
V: TRBV3-1/TRBV3-2
size: NA

CDR3: CASGGGPLYGYTF
DNA: TGTGCCAGCGGGGGGGGGCCCCTCTATGGCTACACCTTC
D: NA
J: TRBJ1-2
V: TRBV3-1/TRBV3-2
size: NA

CDR3: CATSANRVREQYF
DNA: TGTGCCACCAGCGCTAACAGGGTAAGGGAGCAGTACTTC
D: NA
J: TRBJ2-7
V: TRBV15
size: NA

CDR3: CASTTTHPRTEAFF
DNA: TGTGCCAGCACCACGACCCACCCGCGGACTGAAGCTTTCTTT
D: NA
J: TRBJ1-1
V: TRBV2
size: few

CDR3: CASSLQGEEETQYF
DNA: TGTGCCAGCAGCCTACAGGGGGAGGAGGAGACCCAGTACTTC
D: TRBD1
J: TRBJ2-5
V: TRBV6-5
size: NA

CDR3: CASSQDMTGSGYTF
DNA: TGCGCCAGCAGCCAAGATATGACAGGATCTGGCTACACCTTC
D: NA
J: TRBJ1-2
V: TRBV4-1
size: NA

CDR3: CASSRGIGYGYTF
DNA: TGTGCCAGCAGTAGGGGTATTGGCTATGGCTACACCTTC
D: NA
J: TRBJ1-2
V: TRBV12-3/TRBV12-4
size: NA